Sequencing of this T cell receptor (beta chain) was carried out in a study of blood T cell repertoires in COVID-19. Looking at the study overall: The study drew acute and convalescent COVID-19 samples from the United States, Italy and Spain.

Source study methods: Estimated nucleated cell counts came from reference gene primer amplification. Data came from immunoSEQ multiplex PCR; TCRdb stores just in-frame clones and leaves some out. V and J calls and clone size are given by that table; D and trimming were obtained from the DNA. This table has around 160,000 clones, around 89% appearing once. The participants were between about 18 and 100 years old and came from about two dozen US areas. Participant-given clinical history determined each cohort assignment. The CDR3 runs to 13 residues. CDR1 and CDR2 from the germline V gene are KGHDR and SFDVKD. V lost 7 bases to trimming and J lost 5 bases; unmatched junction nucleotides: 5.

This clonotype was obtained from a woman in her 30s with acute COVID-19. The sample comprised PBMCs or T cells enriched from blood (not recorded which). This chain links TRBV24-1 with TRBJ2-5; 8 bases align to TRBD2. The CDR3 sequence: CATRAAGEETQYF. The CDR3 coding sequence is TGTGCCACCAGAGCAGCGGGAGAGGAGACCCAGTACTTC.